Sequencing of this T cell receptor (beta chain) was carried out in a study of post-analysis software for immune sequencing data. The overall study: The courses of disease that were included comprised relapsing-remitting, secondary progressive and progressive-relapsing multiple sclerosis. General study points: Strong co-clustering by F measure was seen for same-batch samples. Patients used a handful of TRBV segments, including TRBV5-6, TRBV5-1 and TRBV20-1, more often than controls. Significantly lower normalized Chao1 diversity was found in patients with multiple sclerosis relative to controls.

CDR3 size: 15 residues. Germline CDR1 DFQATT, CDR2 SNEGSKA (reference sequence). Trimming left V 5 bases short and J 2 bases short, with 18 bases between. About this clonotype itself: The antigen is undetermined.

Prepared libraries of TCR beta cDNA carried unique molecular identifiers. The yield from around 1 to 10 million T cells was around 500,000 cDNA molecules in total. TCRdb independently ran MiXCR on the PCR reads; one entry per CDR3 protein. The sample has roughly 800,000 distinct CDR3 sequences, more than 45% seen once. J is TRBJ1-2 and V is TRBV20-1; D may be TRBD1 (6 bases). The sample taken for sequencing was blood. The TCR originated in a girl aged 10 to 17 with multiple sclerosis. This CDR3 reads CSAHLQGLTNYGYTF. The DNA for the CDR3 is TGCAGTGCTCATTTACAGGGCCTGACCAACTATGGCTACACCTTC.